This record looks at one TCR beta chain sequence and its context. Its matching antigen is unknown. This specimen belongs to a study of cytomegalovirus exposure and HLA in healthy donors. Study-level background: The same platform as the approximately 670 first-cohort repertoires was used for the 100 to 150 validation repertoires, a later analysis reported.

The table came from immunoSEQ multiplex PCR; TCRdb's copy has only in-frame clones and leaves some out. The table shows around 120,000 clones, with around 87% occurring only once. Per the germline V gene, CDR1 is SEHNR and CDR2 is FQNEAQ (reference sequence). The CDR3 has 15 residues. With 1 base clipped from V and 6 bases from J, the junction kept 6 bases outside the gene matches. The study's findings and limits: One later analysis, an examination of the 90 to 150 validation repertoires, found that first-cohort TCR clusters tended to co-occur in them.

This TCR came from a woman aged 18-29 years in good health and CMV-seropositive. V usage is TRBV7-9 and J usage is TRBJ2-7, with 10 positions matching TRBD2. Sequenced material: PBMCs. CDR3 region: CASSLGLAGGGEQYF. Written as DNA, the CDR3 is TGTGCCAGCAGCTTAGGGTTAGCGGGAGGAGGCGAGCAGTACTTC.